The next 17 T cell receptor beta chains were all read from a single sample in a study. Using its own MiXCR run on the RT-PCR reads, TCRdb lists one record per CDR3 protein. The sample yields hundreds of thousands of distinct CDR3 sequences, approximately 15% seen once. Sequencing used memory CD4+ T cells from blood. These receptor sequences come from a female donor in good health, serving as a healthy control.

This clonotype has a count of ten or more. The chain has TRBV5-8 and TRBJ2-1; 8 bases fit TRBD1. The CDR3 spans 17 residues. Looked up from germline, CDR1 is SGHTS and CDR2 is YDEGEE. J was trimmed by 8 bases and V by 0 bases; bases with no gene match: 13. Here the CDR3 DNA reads TGTGCCAGCAGCTTGGGACTAGGAGACAGGGGATTTTATGAGCAGTTCTTC. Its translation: CASSLGLGDRGFYEQFF.

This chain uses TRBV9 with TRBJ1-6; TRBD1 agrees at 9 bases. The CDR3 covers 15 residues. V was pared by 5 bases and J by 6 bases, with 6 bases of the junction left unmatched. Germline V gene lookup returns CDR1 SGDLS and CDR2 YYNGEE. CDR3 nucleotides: TGTGCCAGCAGAGCTTCGGGACAGGGTAATTCACCCCTCCACTTT. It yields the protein CASRASGQGNSPLHF.

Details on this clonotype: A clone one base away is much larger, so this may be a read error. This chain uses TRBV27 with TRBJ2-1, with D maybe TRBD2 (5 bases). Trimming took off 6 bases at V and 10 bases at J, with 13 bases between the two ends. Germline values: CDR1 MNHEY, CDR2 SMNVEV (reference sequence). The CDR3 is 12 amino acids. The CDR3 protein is CASRPEGGEQFF. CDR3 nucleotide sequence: TGTGCCAGCAGACCCGAGGGCGGAGAGCAGTTCTTC.

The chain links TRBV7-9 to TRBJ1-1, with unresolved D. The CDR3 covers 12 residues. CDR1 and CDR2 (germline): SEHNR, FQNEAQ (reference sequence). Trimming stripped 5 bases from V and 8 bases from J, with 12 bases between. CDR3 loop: CASSIRGTEAFF. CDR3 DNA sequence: TGTGCCAGCAGCATACGGGGTACAGAAGCTTTCTTT.

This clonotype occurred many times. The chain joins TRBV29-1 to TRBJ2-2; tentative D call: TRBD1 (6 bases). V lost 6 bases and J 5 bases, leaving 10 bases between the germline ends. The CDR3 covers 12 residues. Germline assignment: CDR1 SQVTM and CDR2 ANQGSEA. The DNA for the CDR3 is TGCAGCGTGCTACAGGGTACCGGGGAGCTGTTTTTT. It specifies CSVLQGTGELFF.

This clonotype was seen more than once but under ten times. The CDR3 sequence: CASSYPPGRGDYGYTF. The DNA of the CDR3 is TGTGCCAGCAGTTACCCCCCCGGGCGGGGCGACTATGGCTACACCTTC. The chain couples TRBV6-6 to TRBJ1-2, with D possibly TRBD1 on 5 matching bases. The germline CDR1 and CDR2 sequences are MNHNY and SVGAGI (reference sequence). The CDR3 length is 16 residues. Trimming cost V 2 bases and J 3 bases, with 16 bases left between them.

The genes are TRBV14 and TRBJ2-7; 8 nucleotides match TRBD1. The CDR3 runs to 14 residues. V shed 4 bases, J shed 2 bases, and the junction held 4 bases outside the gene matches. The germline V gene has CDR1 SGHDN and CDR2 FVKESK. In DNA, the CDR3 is TGTGCCAGCAGCCTTTACAGGGGGACCTACGAGCAGTACTTC. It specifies CASSLYRGTYEQYF.

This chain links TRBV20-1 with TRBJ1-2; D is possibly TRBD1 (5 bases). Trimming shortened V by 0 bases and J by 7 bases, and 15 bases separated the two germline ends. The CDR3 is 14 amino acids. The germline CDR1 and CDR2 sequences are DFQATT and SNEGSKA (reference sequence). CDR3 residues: CSARDPGTLPGYTF. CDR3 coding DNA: TGCAGTGCTAGAGATCCTGGGACCCTCCCTGGCTACACCTTC.

The CDR3 spells CASRPQGVLETQYF. The DNA for the CDR3 is TGTGCCAGCAGGCCACAGGGGGTCTTGGAGACCCAGTACTTC. The V and J genes are TRBV11-2 and TRBJ2-5; 8 nucleotides line up with TRBD1. Trimming at V came to 6 bases and at J to 5 bases, leaving 8 bases not matched to a gene. The germline V gene encodes CDR1 SGHAT and CDR2 FQNNGV. The CDR3 is 14 amino acids. The full variable domain, completed using reference TRBV11-2 and TRBJ2-5, is EAGVAQSPRYKIIEKRQSVAFWCNPISGHATLYWYQQILGQGPKLLIQFQNNGVVDDSQLPKDRFSAERLKGVDSTLKIQPAKLEDSAVYLCASRPQGVLETQYFGPGTRLLVL.

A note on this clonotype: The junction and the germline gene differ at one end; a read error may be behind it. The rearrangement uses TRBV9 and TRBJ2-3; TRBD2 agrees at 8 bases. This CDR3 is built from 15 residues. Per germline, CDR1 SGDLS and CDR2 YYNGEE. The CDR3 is CASSPSSGSIDTQYF. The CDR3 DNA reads TGTGCCAGCAGCCCCTCAAGCGGGAGCATAGATACGCAGTATTTT. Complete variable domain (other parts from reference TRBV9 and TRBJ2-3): DSGVTQTPKHLITATGQRVTLRCSPRSGDLSVYWYQQSLDQGLQFLIQYYNGEERAKGNILERFSAQQFPDLHSELNLSSLELGDSALYFCASSPSSGSIDTQYFGPGTRLTVL.

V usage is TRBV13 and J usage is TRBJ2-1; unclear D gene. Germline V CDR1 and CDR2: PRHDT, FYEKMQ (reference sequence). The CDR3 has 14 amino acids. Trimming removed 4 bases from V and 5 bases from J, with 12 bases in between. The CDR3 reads CASSSWLVDNEQFF. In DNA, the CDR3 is TGTGCCAGCAGCTCCTGGCTCGTTGACAATGAGCAGTTCTTC.

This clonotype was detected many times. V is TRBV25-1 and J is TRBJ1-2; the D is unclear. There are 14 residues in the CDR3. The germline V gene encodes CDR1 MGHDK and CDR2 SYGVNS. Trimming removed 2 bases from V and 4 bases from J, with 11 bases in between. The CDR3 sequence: CASSEAGPIYGYTF. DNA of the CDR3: TGTGCCAGCAGTGAAGCAGGTCCTATCTATGGCTACACCTTC.

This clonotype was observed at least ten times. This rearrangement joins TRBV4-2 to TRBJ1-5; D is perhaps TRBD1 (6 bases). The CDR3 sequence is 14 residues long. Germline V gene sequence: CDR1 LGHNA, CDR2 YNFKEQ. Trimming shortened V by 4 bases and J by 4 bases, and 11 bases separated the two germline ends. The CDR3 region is CASSRPGQNQPQHF. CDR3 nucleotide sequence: TGTGCCAGCAGCCGCCCGGGACAAAATCAGCCCCAGCATTTT.

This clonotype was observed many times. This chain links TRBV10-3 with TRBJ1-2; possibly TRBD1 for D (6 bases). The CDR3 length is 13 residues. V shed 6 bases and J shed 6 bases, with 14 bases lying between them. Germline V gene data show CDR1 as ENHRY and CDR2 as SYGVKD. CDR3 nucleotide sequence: TGTGCCATCAGAGAACAGGGTATCAATGGCTACACCTTC. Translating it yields CAIREQGINGYTF.

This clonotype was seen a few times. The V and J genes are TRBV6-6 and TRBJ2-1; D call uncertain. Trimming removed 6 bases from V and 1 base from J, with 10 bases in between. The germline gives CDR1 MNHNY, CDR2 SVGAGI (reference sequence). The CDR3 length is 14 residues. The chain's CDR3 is CASSLEPSYNEQFF. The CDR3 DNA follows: TGTGCCAGCAGCTTAGAGCCATCCTACAATGAGCAGTTCTTC.

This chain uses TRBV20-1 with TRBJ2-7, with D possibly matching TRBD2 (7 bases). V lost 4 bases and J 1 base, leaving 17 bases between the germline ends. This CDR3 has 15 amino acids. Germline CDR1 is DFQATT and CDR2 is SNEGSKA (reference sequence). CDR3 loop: CSAIIPGGRSYEQYF. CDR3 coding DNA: TGCAGTGCTATTATCCCGGGGGGCCGGTCCTACGAGCAGTACTTC.

CDR3 loop: CASRAWTGKTGEQFF. DNA for the CDR3: TGTGCCAGCAGAGCCTGGACAGGGAAGACCGGGGAGCAGTTCTTC. The chain carries TRBV28 and TRBJ2-1; the match to TRBD1 covers 8 bases. Germline CDR1 is MDHEN and CDR2 is SYDVKM. The CDR3 extends over 15 amino acids. V was clipped by 6 bases and J by 10 bases; unmatched bases: 14.